This T cell receptor beta chain was recorded in a study of blood T cell repertoires in COVID-19. Whole-study context: The samples span acute and convalescent COVID-19 from the United States, Italy and Spain. From T cells, B-cell-depleted T cells, or PBMCs came the material, which was cDNA or gDNA.

Looked up from germline, CDR1 is KGHSH and CDR2 is LQKENI. The V end lost 3 bases, the J end lost 2 bases, and 20 bases lay between the germline ends. The CDR3 totals 17 residues. How the authors handled the data: Reference gene primer amplification yielded estimated nucleated cell counts. Libraries were prepared by immunoSEQ multiplex PCR; TCRdb keeps only in-frame clonotypes and omits some of them. V and J calls and clone size are as listed in that table; D and trimming were resolved from the DNA. Here the sample spans 250,000 to 300,000 clones, over 75% being singletons. In this sample, this clone turned up once.

The TCR was taken from a woman aged 60-75 years with acute or convalescent COVID-19. The sequenced sample consisted of peripheral blood. This chain uses TRBV18 with TRBJ2-7, with TRBD2 as a possible D gene (7 bases). The CDR3 protein is CASSPIGGRELAYEQYF. DNA of the CDR3: TGTGCCAGCTCACCGATCGGGGGGCGCGAATTAGCCTACGAGCAGTACTTC.